The 30 T cell receptor beta chains listed next were all sequenced from one sample in a study of long-term antiretroviral therapy in people with HIV. Run at survey level, the immunoSEQ assay was version v3.0. The assay was immunoSEQ multiplex PCR, and TCRdb's table has in-frame clones only and misses some. Of around 21,000 clones in the sample, around 85% are singletons; the top ten hold around 7.2%. Sequencing used unsorted PBMCs, obtained 1.5 years after starting antiretroviral therapy. These TCRs come from a man aged 25 to 40 with HIV.

The V and J genes are TRBV27 and TRBJ2-7, with unresolved D. The CDR3 loop spans 12 amino acids. CDR1 is MNHEY and CDR2 is SMNVEV in the germline V gene (reference sequence). V lost 5 bases and J lost 0, with 5 bases in between. DNA for the CDR3: TGTGCCAGCAGTCTACCCTCCTACGAGCAGTACTTC. Protein: CASSLPSYEQYF.

This clone was observed a single time. The V call is TRBV5-5, the J call TRBJ1-1, with D hard to call. The V end lost 2 bases, the J end lost 1 base, and 9 bases lay between the germline ends. Per the germline V gene, CDR1 is SGHKS and CDR2 is YYEKEE (reference sequence). The CDR3 extends over 14 amino acids. The CDR3 loop reads CASSLPQSNTEAFF. In DNA form, the CDR3 reads TGTGCCAGCAGCTTACCACAGTCGAACACTGAAGCTTTCTTT. Supplemented by reference TRBV5-5 and TRBJ1-1, the full variable domain reads DAGVTQSPTHLIKTRGQQVTLRCSPISGHKSVSWYQQVLGQGPQFIFQYYEKEERGRGNFPDRFSARQFPNYSSELNVNALLLGDSALYLCASSLPQSNTEAFFGQGTRLTVV.

This clone was detected a few times. The chain carries TRBV20-1 and TRBJ2-1, with D unclear. V lost 6 bases, J lost 7 bases, and 7 bases lay in between. CDR1 is DFQATT, CDR2 SNEGSKA, per germline (reference sequence). CDR3 length: 10 amino acids. CDR3 DNA sequence: TGCAGTGCCTCACCTAATGAGCAGTTCTTC. It is translated as CSASPNEQFF.

The chain links TRBV10-1 to TRBJ1-2, with D perhaps matching TRBD1 (6 bases). Trimming pared 2 bases from V and 2 bases from J, leaving 6 bases between. Germline-derived CDR1 and CDR2 are WNHNN and SYGVQD (reference sequence). The CDR3 contains 13 residues. The CDR3 region is CASSEGQNYGYTF. The CDR3 bases are TGCGCCAGCAGTGAGGGACAGAACTATGGCTACACCTTC.

The chain joins TRBV4-1 to TRBJ1-2; 8 bases match TRBD1. The CDR3 covers 20 residues. The trim removed 4 bases at V and 7 bases at J, leaving 26 bases unmatched. Germline values: CDR1 MGHRA, CDR2 YSYEKL. The CDR3 sequence: CASSRQGFGQNRGSSRGYTF. The CDR3 DNA is TGCGCCAGCAGCCGTCAGGGGTTCGGGCAGAACAGGGGGAGTAGTCGTGGCTACACCTTC.

This rearrangement joins TRBV5-4 to TRBJ2-5; D gene ambiguous. CDR3 length: 12 amino acids. In germline, CDR1 is SGHNT, CDR2 YYREEE (reference sequence). V shed 3 bases and J shed 3 bases, with 6 bases lying between them. This CDR3 reads CASSWEEETQYF. The DNA of the CDR3 is TGTGCCAGCAGCTGGGAAGAAGAGACCCAGTACTTC.

The table lists this clone with a few counts. The chain uses TRBV7-9 and TRBJ2-7; a possible D gene is TRBD2 (5 bases). The germline V gene encodes CDR1 SEHNR and CDR2 FQNEAQ (reference sequence). This CDR3 has 15 amino acids. Deletions cut 6 bases from V and 0 bases from J, with 15 bases between. The CDR3 sequence is CASSHGERASYEQYF. The CDR3 DNA is TGTGCCAGCAGTCACGGGGAGAGGGCCTCCTACGAGCAGTACTTC.

This clone was counted a single time. The rearrangement uses TRBV7-3 and TRBJ2-6; TRBD1 matches at 7 bases. J lost 1 base, V lost 3 bases, and 3 bases had no gene match. CDR3 size: 16 residues. Per germline, CDR1 SGHTA and CDR2 FQGTGA. This CDR3 is CASSFHRGSGANVLTF. CDR3 bases: TGTGCCAGCAGCTTTCACAGGGGTTCTGGGGCCAACGTCCTGACTTTC.

J is TRBJ2-7 and V is TRBV2; 7 positions match TRBD1. The CDR3 runs 15 residues. Germline CDR1 is SNHLY and CDR2 is FYNNEI. V lost 4 bases, J lost 3 bases, and 9 bases stayed unmatched. The CDR3 DNA reads TGTGCCAGCAGTGCGCAGGCAGGGGGAATCTACGAGCAGTACTTC. This encodes CASSAQAGGIYEQYF.

The rearrangement links TRBV2 to TRBJ1-2, with 7 bases identical to TRBD1. The CDR3 runs to 14 residues. The J segment lost 6 bases and the V segment lost 6 bases, leaving 10 bases of the junction unmatched. Per the germline V gene, CDR1 is SNHLY and CDR2 is FYNNEI. The CDR3 DNA reads as TGTGCCAGCAGCGTCAAAACAGGGGCTCATGGCTACACCTTC. Translation gives CASSVKTGAHGYTF.

The chain joins TRBV5-1 to TRBJ1-2, with TRBD1 matching over 8 bases. Germline values: CDR1 SGHRS, CDR2 YFSETQ. CDR3 length: 12 amino acids. V shed 3 bases and J 8 bases; nucleotides not matched to a gene: 3. The CDR3 region is CASSSPGGGYTF. In DNA form, the CDR3 reads TGCGCCAGCAGCTCTCCAGGGGGCGGCTACACCTTC. The full variable domain, its missing parts supplied by reference TRBV5-1 and TRBJ1-2, is KAGVTQTPRYLIKTRGQQVTLSCSPISGHRSVSWYQQTPGQGLQFLFEYFSETQRNKGNFPGRFSGRQFSNSRSEMNVSTLELGDSALYLCASSSPGGGYTFGSGTRLTVV.

This clone was detected only a few times. The J gene is TRBJ2-1, the V gene TRBV5-8; D might be TRBD1 (6 bases). The length of the CDR3 is 15 residues. V gave up 4 bases and J gave up 2 bases, with 13 bases separating them. Germline V gene sequence: CDR1 SGHTS, CDR2 YDEGEE. DNA for the CDR3: TGTGCCAGCAGCGTTACAGGGTATACCTACAATGAGCAGTTCTTC. Translating it yields CASSVTGYTYNEQFF.

The V and J genes are TRBV20-1 and TRBJ1-2, with no clear D. Germline assignment: CDR1 DFQATT and CDR2 SNEGSKA (reference sequence). This CDR3 spans 11 amino acids. Trimming took off 3 bases at V and 5 bases at J, with 7 bases between the two ends. The CDR3 coding sequence is TGCAGTGCTAGGGCCGAGTATGGCTACACCTTC. It is translated as CSARAEYGYTF.

The gene calls are TRBV5-3 and TRBJ2-3; D is possibly TRBD2 (6 bases). TRBV5-3 is an ORF, and what it does is uncertain. V was shortened by 7 bases and J by 5 bases, with 14 bases between the two germline ends. The CDR3 is 13 residues long. CDR3 bases: TGTGCCAGACCAGCCATGGGGGGAGATACGCAGTATTTT. It is translated as CARPAMGGDTQYF.

This chain connects TRBV28 to TRBJ1-6; TRBD1 might be the D (6 bases). With 2 bases removed from V and 5 bases from J, the gap between germline ends came to 28 bases. Germline loops: CDR1 MDHEN, CDR2 SYDVKM. The CDR3 is 21 residues long. CDR3 residues: CASSLEGGWVNPGQNNSPLHF. CDR3 DNA sequence: TGTGCCAGCAGTTTAGAGGGGGGGTGGGTGAACCCGGGACAAAATAATTCACCCCTCCACTTT.

The chain uses TRBV30 and TRBJ1-5; TRBD1 matches at 11 bases. The CDR3 consists of 17 residues. V lost 0 bases to trimming and J lost 7 bases; unmatched junction nucleotides: 11. Germline CDR1 reads GTSNPN; CDR2 reads SVGIG (reference sequence). In nucleotides, the CDR3 is TGTGCCTGGAGTGTACACCCAGGGACAGGGGGGAACCAGCCCCAGCATTTT. Translation gives CAWSVHPGTGGNQPQHF.

J is TRBJ2-3 and V is TRBV6-5; TRBD1 aligns across 7 bases. Trimming cost V 7 bases and J 3 bases; bases outside gene matches: 4. The CDR3 sequence is 13 residues long. CDR1 and CDR2 from the germline V gene are MNHEY and SVGAGI. Here the CDR3 reads CASTPQGTDTQYF. The CDR3 region has the DNA TGTGCCAGCACCCCACAGGGGACAGATACGCAGTATTTT.

The chain carries TRBV29-1 and TRBJ2-5, with 8 bases lining up with TRBD1. The CDR3 length is 14 residues. CDR1 is SQVTM and CDR2 is ANQGSEA in the germline V gene. Germline trimming cut 7 bases from V and 4 bases from J; bases unmatched to any gene: 11. This CDR3 reads CSAFLVDRGETQYF. Written as DNA, the CDR3 is TGCAGCGCGTTCCTAGTAGACAGGGGAGAGACCCAGTACTTC.

There are a few counts of this clone. This chain links TRBV7-3 with TRBJ1-1; no clear D. The V gene's germline CDR1 is SGHTA and CDR2 FQGTGA. Trimming cost V 0 bases and J 6 bases, with 5 bases left between them. The CDR3 extends over 12 amino acids. The CDR3 DNA follows: TGTGCCAGCAGCTTAACGGGCGCTGAAGCTTTCTTT. Protein product: CASSLTGAEAFF.

The rearrangement uses TRBV18 and TRBJ1-2; D uncertain. The CDR3 sequence is 15 residues long. Germline lookup yields CDR1 KGHSH and CDR2 LQKENI. The V gene lost 3 bases and the J gene lost 4 bases, with 15 bases spanning the gap. CDR3 sequence: CASSPPGGIVYGYTF. As DNA, the CDR3 is TGTGCCAGCTCACCCCCGGGAGGGATCGTCTATGGCTACACCTTC.

The chain joins TRBV5-6 to TRBJ2-7, with D possibly matching TRBD2 (5 bases). This CDR3 comprises 17 residues. The germline V and J ends were trimmed by 0 bases and 5 bases, with 21 bases remaining between them. The germline V gene has CDR1 SGHDT and CDR2 YYEEEE. CDR3 coding DNA: TGTGCCAGCAGCTTGGGTCTGGGGAGCCATCGTGGGAACGAGCAGTACTTC. Amino acids: CASSLGLGSHRGNEQYF.

This chain links TRBV4-3 with TRBJ2-3; tentative D call: TRBD2 (5 bases). CDR1 and CDR2 (germline): LGHNA, YSLEER. CDR3 length equals 18 residues. V lost 0 bases to trimming and J lost 0 bases, with 16 bases between them. DNA for the CDR3: TGCGCCAGCAGCCAAGATCTCAAGAGGAGCGGAAGCACAGATACGCAGTATTTT. It encodes CASSQDLKRSGSTDTQYF.

The chain uses TRBV27 and TRBJ1-1, with D unresolved. V was shortened by 6 bases and J by 14 bases, with 13 bases between the two germline ends. Germline lookup yields CDR1 MNHEY and CDR2 SMNVEV (reference sequence). The CDR3 loop spans 10 amino acids. Here the CDR3 reads CASRPPEDFF. DNA for the CDR3: TGTGCCAGCAGACCCCCCGAGGACTTCTTT.

This chain joins TRBV28 and TRBJ2-2, with D possibly being TRBD2 (6 bases). V lost 6 bases to trimming and J lost 3 bases, with 17 bases between them. The germline V gene has CDR1 MDHEN and CDR2 SYDVKM. This CDR3 spans 16 amino acids. CDR3 loop: CASSPSGLHYTGELFF. The CDR3 DNA reads as TGTGCCAGCAGCCCGAGTGGACTACATTACACCGGGGAGCTGTTTTTT.

The rearrangement uses TRBV19 and TRBJ1-2, with 12 bases identical to TRBD1. Germline CDR1 is LNHDA and CDR2 is SQIVND (reference sequence). The CDR3 has 16 amino acids. The V and J ends lost 7 bases and 6 bases, in that order; junction bases with no gene match: 12. The CDR3 DNA sequence: TGTGCCAGTACTACGTGGGAGGGGACAGGGGGCCATGGCTACACCTTC. The encoded protein is CASTTWEGTGGHGYTF. Complete variable domain (other parts from reference TRBV19 and TRBJ1-2): DGGITQSPKYLFRKEGQNVTLSCEQNLNHDAMYWYRQDPGQGLRLIYYSQIVNDFQKGDIAEGYSVSREKKESFPLTVTSAQKNPTAFYLCASTTWEGTGGHGYTFGSGTRLTVV.

This clone is medium-sized. Other DNA sequences in this sample translate to the same CDR3. This chain uses TRBV4-3 with TRBJ1-2; D not certain. Germline CDR1 reads LGHNA; CDR2 reads YSLEER. The CDR3 totals 15 residues. Between the trimmed V and J ends, which lost 0 bases and 0 bases, there was a span of 8 bases. The CDR3 DNA is TGCGCCAGCAGCCAAGATAGTGGCACTAACTATGGCTACACCTTC. As protein: CASSQDSGTNYGYTF.

J is TRBJ2-3 and V is TRBV10-1, with D perhaps matching TRBD1 (5 bases). The V gene lost 3 bases and the J gene lost 4 bases, with 8 bases spanning the gap. Germline CDR1 and CDR2: WNHNN and SYGVQD (reference sequence). This CDR3 comprises 13 residues. In DNA form, the CDR3 reads TGCGCCAGCAGTGAACAGGAAGCAGATACGCAGTATTTT. It specifies CASSEQEADTQYF.

Worth noting for this clone: At the DNA level, this CDR3 is encoded by other sequences in the same sample as well. V usage is TRBV2 and J usage is TRBJ1-5; D perhaps matches TRBD1 (5 bases). V was shortened by 0 bases and J by 2 bases, with 11 bases between the two germline ends. Germline V gene lookup returns CDR1 SNHLY and CDR2 FYNNEI. The CDR3 covers 16 residues. The CDR3 coding sequence is TGTGCCAGCAGTGAAGCGCTGGGGGGACGCAATCAGCCCCAGCATTTT. As protein: CASSEALGGRNQPQHF.

The J gene is TRBJ2-5, the V gene TRBV12-5; D is unresolved. V shed 5 bases and J shed 3 bases, with 10 bases lying between them. In germline, CDR1 is LGHNT, CDR2 FRNRAP. This CDR3 spans 13 amino acids. CDR3 amino acids: CASGPRLEETQYF. As DNA, the CDR3 is TGTGCTAGTGGTCCCCGCCTTGAAGAGACCCAGTACTTC.

V is TRBV6-5 and J is TRBJ1-1; TRBD1 is a possible D gene (6 bases). Per the germline V gene, CDR1 is MNHEY and CDR2 is SVGAGI. V lost 2 bases to trimming and J lost 0 bases, with 13 bases between them. This CDR3 is 16 amino acids long. The CDR3: CASSYNRAGVNTEAFF. The CDR3 DNA reads TGTGCCAGCAGTTACAACAGGGCGGGGGTGAACACTGAAGCTTTCTTT.